Listed below are T cell receptor beta chains from one sample, sequenced in a study of neurological immune-mediated disorders. TCRdb recomputed calls from the 5' RACE reads with MiXCR, one row per CDR3 protein. Of around 50,000 distinct CDR3 sequences detected, 15% to 20% appear once; the ten largest clones hold 3.5% to 4.5%. The specimen was PBMCs. The receptors shown here come from a man in his sixties in good health. Each CDR3 is given with its conserved first and last residue. Fields, in order: clone size, CDR3 length, V gene, J gene, D gene, CDR3 DNA, CDR3 protein. D genes are given only for firm matches. The size entry is marked missing in some rows and otherwise reads once, few, many or a size class.

>many|15|TRBV12-3/TRBV12-4|TRBJ2-1|TRBD2
TGTGCCAGCAGTCCCCGGGACGGGGGGTACAATGAGCAGTTCTTC
CASSPRDGGYNEQFF
>.|12|TRBV20-1|TRBJ2-2|.
TGCAGTGCCCAAGGCGGGGGACAGGAGCTGTTTTTT
CSAQGGGQELFF
>many|11|TRBV20-1|TRBJ2-1|.
TGCAGTGCTACTGAGCCCAATGAGCAGTTCTTC
CSATEPNEQFF
>many|12|TRBV4-2|TRBJ2-3|.
TGTGCCAGCAGCGAGCGACCGGGACTGCAGTATTTT
CASSERPGLQYF
>many|13|TRBV20-1|TRBJ1-4|.
TGCAGTGCTAGTTTGGGGGTTGGGGAAAAACTGTTTTTT
CSASLGVGEKLFF
>many|14|TRBV12-3/TRBV12-4|TRBJ1-1|TRBD1
TGTGCCAGCAGGAACAGGGGGCGGTTCACTGAAGCTTTCTTT
CASRNRGRFTEAFF
>.|13|TRBV5-1|TRBJ2-5|.
TGCGCCAGCAGCTTCACTTTCCAAGAGACCCAGTACTTC
CASSFTFQETQYF
>.|16|TRBV3-1|TRBJ2-7|.
TGTGCCAGCAGCCAAGTAACAGGTGTAGTTCAAGGGGAGCAGTACTTC
CASSQVTGVVQGEQYF
>.|14|TRBV6-6|TRBJ2-3|TRBD2
TGTGCCAGCAGTCTAGCGGGACGCACAGATACGCAGTATTTT
CASSLAGRTDTQYF
>many|15|TRBV20-1|TRBJ2-1|.
TGCAGTGCGGGGAGGGGGGCAAGCTCCTACAATGAGCAGTTCTTC
CSAGRGASSYNEQFF
>many|14|TRBV5-1|TRBJ2-5|TRBD2
TGCGCCAGCAGCTTCGGAGCGGGACGAGAGACCCAGTACTTC
CASSFGAGRETQYF
>many|15|TRBV20-1|TRBJ1-1|.
TGCAGTGCTGAACAGAACAGGGTTATGAACACTGAAGCTTTCTTT
CSAEQNRVMNTEAFF
>many|14|TRBV6-1|TRBJ2-7|.
TGTGCCAGCAGGGAAGGGCCGACCTCCTACGAGCAGTACTTC
CASREGPTSYEQYF
>many|15|TRBV2|TRBJ2-1|TRBD2
TGTGCCAGCCGGCGGGGGGACACCCCGGTCGGTGAGCAGTTCTTC
CASRRGDTPVGEQFF
>many|14|TRBV29-1|TRBJ2-7|TRBD2
TGCAGCGTTGAACCCAGCGGGAGGGGTGGGGAGCAGTACTTC
CSVEPSGRGGEQYF
>few|15|TRBV7-2|TRBJ2-7|TRBD2
TGTGCCAGCACAATAACTCCGGGACTAGCCTACGAGCAGTACTTC
CASTITPGLAYEQYF
>many|16|TRBV7-9|TRBJ1-1|TRBD1
TGTGCCAGCAGCTCAGCGGGACAGCCTATGAACACTGAAGCTTTCTTT
CASSSAGQPMNTEAFF
>.|15|TRBV9|TRBJ2-7|.
TGTGACAACAGCGCCCAGCACTCCCTCCCCCACGAGCAGTACTTC
CDNSAQHSLPHEQYF
>many|16|TRBV5-1|TRBJ2-6|TRBD1
TGCGCCAGCAGCTCCGGACAGGGCTCTGGGGCCAACGTCCTGACTTTC
CASSSGQGSGANVLTF
>many|14|TRBV12-3/TRBV12-4|TRBJ2-1|.
TGTGCCAGCAGTCCGGACCCTTATGGGGATGAGCAGTTCTTC
CASSPDPYGDEQFF
>.|15|TRBV12-3/TRBV12-4|TRBJ1-2|TRBD1
TGTGCCAGCAGCAAAACTGGACAGGGGGGCTATGGCTACACCTTC
CASSKTGQGGYGYTF
>.|14|TRBV3-1|TRBJ2-1|.
TGTGCCAGCAGCCCCATCGCCAGCCACAATGAGCAGTTCTTC
CASSPIASHNEQFF
>many|12|TRBV18|TRBJ1-5|.
TGTGCCAGCTCACAGGGGTTGCAGCCCCAGCATTTT
CASSQGLQPQHF
>few|14|TRBV7-6|TRBJ2-7|.
TGTGCCAGCAGCTTAGACTTCTCAGGGCGGGAGCAGTACTTC
CASSLDFSGREQYF
>many|17|TRBV4-3|TRBJ2-1|TRBD2
TGCGCCAGCAGCCAAGATCCACAGAGCGGGAGTTACAATGAGCAGTTCTTC
CASSQDPQSGSYNEQFF
>many|14|TRBV5-1|TRBJ2-1|TRBD2
TGCGCCAGCGGACAAAGACTAGCGGGCAATGAGCAGTTCTTC
CASGQRLAGNEQFF
>many|14|TRBV28|TRBJ2-5|TRBD1
TGTGCCAGCAGCCCGACAGGGATGACGGAGACCCAGTACTTC
CASSPTGMTETQYF
>many|15|TRBV7-3|TRBJ2-1|.
TGTGCCAGCAGCCCAGATCACAGCTATTACAATGAGCAGTTCTTC
CASSPDHSYYNEQFF
>many|14|TRBV10-2|TRBJ2-3|.
TGCGCCATTTCGGAGGACCCCAGCACAGATACGCAGTATTTT
CAISEDPSTDTQYF
>many|17|TRBV5-1|TRBJ1-1|TRBD1
TGCGCCAGCAGCTTGGCCGACAGGGGATCGCTGAACACTGAAGCTTTCTTT
CASSLADRGSLNTEAFF
>many|13|TRBV29-1|TRBJ2-5|.
TGCAGCGTTGAAACGGGGGCCCGGGAGACCCAGTACTTC
CSVETGARETQYF
>many|15|TRBV12-3/TRBV12-4|TRBJ1-2|TRBD1
TGTGCCAGCAGTTTAAGACAGGGGTCCTTCTATGGCTACACCTTC
CASSLRQGSFYGYTF
>many|15|TRBV7-6|TRBJ2-7|TRBD1
TGTGCCAGCAGTCCTACCGGGACAGGGGCCTACGAGCAGTACTTC
CASSPTGTGAYEQYF
>many|12|TRBV6-5|TRBJ1-1|.
TGTGCCAGCAGTTACGCAGGGAATGAAGCTTTCTTT
CASSYAGNEAFF
>.|14|TRBV7-9|TRBJ1-5|.
TGCGCCAGCAGCGAGGGGACGTCGGGGCAGCCCCAGCATTTT
CASSEGTSGQPQHF
>many|14|TRBV28|TRBJ1-5|.
TGTGCCAGCAGTTTAAGCCAGGGCAATCAGCCCCAGCATTTT
CASSLSQGNQPQHF
>many|14|TRBV4-1|TRBJ1-2|.
TGCGCCAGCAGCCAAGCACAGGAGAAGTATGGCTACACCTTC
CASSQAQEKYGYTF
>few|12|TRBV5-6|TRBJ2-5|.
TGTGCCAGCAGCCGGACGCAAGAGACCCAGTACTTC
CASSRTQETQYF
>many|14|TRBV20-1|TRBJ2-4|TRBD2
TGCAGTGCTCGACCAAGCGGGAGGGAAAACATTCAGTACTTC
CSARPSGRENIQYF
>many|17|TRBV15|TRBJ2-6|TRBD1
TGTGCCACCAGCAGGGGACAGGGGACCACTGGGGCCAACGTCCTGACTTTC
CATSRGQGTTGANVLTF
>many|15|TRBV29-1|TRBJ1-5|.
TGCAGCGTTGGCATATCCGGGGAGGGCAATCAGCCCCAGCATTTT
CSVGISGEGNQPQHF
>many|17|TRBV7-3|TRBJ2-2|.
TGTGCCAGCAGCCCAAGGGGCGGCGGAAGGAACACCGGGGAGCTGTTTTTT
CASSPRGGGRNTGELFF
>many|13|TRBV7-2|TRBJ2-7|.
TGTGCCAGCAGCGCCCGCCAAGGTGTCGAGCAGTACTTC
CASSARQGVEQYF
>many|13|TRBV5-1|TRBJ1-2|.
TGCGCCAGCAGCCTGGACATAAACTATGGCTACACCTTC
CASSLDINYGYTF
>many|15|TRBV5-1|TRBJ2-7|TRBD1
TGCGCCAGCAGCCGCGACGGACAGGGTGCTTACGAGCAGTACTTC
CASSRDGQGAYEQYF